A single sample gave rise to the 8 T cell receptor beta chains below, sequenced in a study of T cells in Graves' hyperthyroidism and ophthalmopathy. TCR beta CDR3 region amplification was performed from RNA transcripts. TCR CDR3 regions were first amplified by RT-PCR with HTBI primers. From the multiplex PCR reads, TCRdb called clonotypes with MiXCR, one entry per CDR3 protein. This sample yields more than 450,000 distinct CDR3 sequences, of which around 15% are seen a single time; over 11% belongs to the top ten. Sequencing input: blood. The receptors originated from a woman between 40 and 50 years old with Graves' hyperthyroidism.

This clonotype was observed at least ten times. The chain couples TRBV30 to TRBJ1-5; possibly TRBD1 for D (5 bases). In germline, CDR1 is GTSNPN, CDR2 SVGIG (reference sequence). V lost 2 bases to trimming and J lost 6 bases, with 11 bases between them. CDR3 size: 13 residues. The CDR3 sequence: CAWSSGRGQPQHF. The DNA for the CDR3 is TGTGCCTGGAGTTCAGGGAGGGGTCAGCCCCAGCATTTT.

The V gene is TRBV15, the J gene TRBJ2-3, with TRBD2 matching over 7 bases. This CDR3 has 16 residues. Germline V gives CDR1 LNHNV, CDR2 YYDKDF (reference sequence). The V gene end was trimmed by 8 bases and the J gene end by 8 bases; junction bases not matched to a gene: 19. The CDR3 region is CATGSGRERSIGTQYF. CDR3 sequence (DNA): TGTGCCACCGGATCGGGGCGGGAGCGAAGTATTGGTACGCAGTATTTT.

This clonotype was seen repeatedly, ten times or more. The V and J genes are TRBV7-8 and TRBJ1-2, with D uncertain. Germline values: CDR1 SGHVS, CDR2 FQNEAQ. V gave up 3 bases and J gave up 6 bases, with 11 bases separating them. The CDR3 covers 13 residues. The CDR3: CASSLSSGDGYTF. CDR3 nucleotide sequence: TGTGCCAGCAGCTTGAGTTCGGGCGATGGCTACACCTTC.

In its sample, this clonotype was seen many times. The chain links TRBV12-3 or TRBV12-4 to TRBJ2-7; D is perhaps TRBD1 (6 bases). V was shortened by 3 bases and J by 5 bases, with 11 bases between the two germline ends. The CDR3 loop spans 13 amino acids. CDR3 sequence reads: CASSFSRGHEQYF. CDR3 in DNA: TGTGCCAGCAGTTTTAGCAGGGGCCACGAGCAGTACTTC.

In its sample, this clonotype was seen many times. The rearrangement uses TRBV6-1 and TRBJ2-7; D is uncertain. Per germline, CDR1 MNHNS and CDR2 SASEGT. This CDR3 has 12 residues. The V end was cut by 7 bases, the J end by 0 bases, with 7 bases between. CDR3 region: CASTQSSYEQYF. CDR3 DNA sequence: TGTGCCAGCACCCAGAGCTCCTACGAGCAGTACTTC.

In its sample, this clonotype was seen many times. The chain couples TRBV7-2 to TRBJ2-7; D not resolved. The germline CDR1 and CDR2 sequences are SGHTA and FQGNSA. V was shortened by 5 bases and J by 7 bases, with 18 bases between the two germline ends. This CDR3 has 14 amino acids. In DNA, the CDR3 is TGTGCCAGCAGCCCCCTTACAGACCCTAGGGAGCAGTACTTC. This translates into CASSPLTDPREQYF.

This clonotype was recorded a few times. The genes are TRBV30 and TRBJ2-7; TRBD2 matches at 8 bases. V dropped 3 bases and J dropped 3; count of bases not matched to a gene: 4. CDR3 length: 13 residues. The germline gives CDR1 GTSNPN, CDR2 SVGIG (reference sequence). DNA for the CDR3: TGTGCCTGGAGCTTTAGCGGGGACTACGAGCAGTACTTC. Encoded protein: CAWSFSGDYEQYF.

Many counts were recorded for this clonotype. This chain links TRBV7-2 with TRBJ2-7; 9 bases are shared with TRBD2. J was trimmed by 5 bases and V by 2 bases; bases with no gene match: 10. CDR3 length: 16 residues. The V gene's germline CDR1 is SGHTA and CDR2 FQGNSA. CDR3 residues: CASSLMFTSGSDEQYF. CDR3 coding DNA: TGTGCCAGCAGCTTAATGTTCACTAGCGGGTCCGACGAGCAGTACTTC. Full variable domain (outside the CDR3, taken from reference TRBV7-2 and TRBJ2-7): GAGVSQSPSNKVTEKGKDVELRCDPISGHTALYWYRQSLGQGLEFLIYFQGNSAPDKSGLPSDRFSAERTGGSVSTLTIQRTQQEDSAVYLCASSLMFTSGSDEQYFGPGTRLTVT.